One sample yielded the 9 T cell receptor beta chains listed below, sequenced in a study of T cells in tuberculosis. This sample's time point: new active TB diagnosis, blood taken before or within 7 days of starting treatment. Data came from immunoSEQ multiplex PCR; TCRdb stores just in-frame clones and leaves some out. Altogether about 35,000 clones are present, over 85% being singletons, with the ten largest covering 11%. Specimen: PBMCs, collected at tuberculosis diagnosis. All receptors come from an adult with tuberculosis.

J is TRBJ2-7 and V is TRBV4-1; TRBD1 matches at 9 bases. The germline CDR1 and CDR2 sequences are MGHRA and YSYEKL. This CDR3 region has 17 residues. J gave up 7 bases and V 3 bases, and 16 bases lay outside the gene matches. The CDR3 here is CASSHQSPGQGSGEQYF. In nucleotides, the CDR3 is TGCGCCAGCAGCCACCAAAGCCCGGGACAGGGTTCAGGGGAGCAGTACTTC.

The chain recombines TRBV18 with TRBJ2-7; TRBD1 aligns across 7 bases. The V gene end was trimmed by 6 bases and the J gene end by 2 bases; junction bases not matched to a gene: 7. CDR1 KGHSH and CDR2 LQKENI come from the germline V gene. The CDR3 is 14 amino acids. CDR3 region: CASSPNRGTYEQYF. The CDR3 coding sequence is TGTGCCAGCTCTCCCAACAGGGGAACCTACGAGCAGTACTTC.

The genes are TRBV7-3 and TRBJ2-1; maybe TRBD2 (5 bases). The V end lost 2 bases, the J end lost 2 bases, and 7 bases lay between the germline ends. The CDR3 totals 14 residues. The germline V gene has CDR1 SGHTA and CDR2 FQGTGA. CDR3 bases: TGTGCCAGCAGCTTAGACGGGGCCTACAATGAGCAGTTCTTC. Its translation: CASSLDGAYNEQFF.

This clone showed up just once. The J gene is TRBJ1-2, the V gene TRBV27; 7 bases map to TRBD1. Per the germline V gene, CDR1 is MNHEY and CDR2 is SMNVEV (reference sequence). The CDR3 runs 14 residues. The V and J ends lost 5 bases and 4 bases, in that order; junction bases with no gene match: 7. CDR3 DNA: TGTGCCAGCAGTCCAGAGACAGGGCGCTATGGCTACACCTTC. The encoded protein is CASSPETGRYGYTF.

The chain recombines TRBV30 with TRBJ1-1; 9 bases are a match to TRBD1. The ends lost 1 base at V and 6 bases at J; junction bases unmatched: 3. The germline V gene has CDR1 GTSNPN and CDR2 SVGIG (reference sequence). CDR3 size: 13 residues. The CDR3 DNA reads TGTGCCTGGAGTGGAGGGACAGGGTCTGAAGCTTTCTTT. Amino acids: CAWSGGTGSEAFF.

CDR3 nucleotides: TGCGCCAGCAGCTTGGGTGGGACAGGGGGTGAAGCTTTCTTT. Protein: CASSLGGTGGEAFF. The chain is built from TRBV5-1 and TRBJ1-1; 11 nucleotides line up with TRBD1. Germline trimming cut 0 bases from V and 7 bases from J; bases unmatched to any gene: 2. The length of the CDR3 is 14 residues. Germline V lookup: CDR1 SGHRS, CDR2 YFSETQ.

The CDR3 protein is CASSLAPGTATTDTQYF. The CDR3 nucleotides are TGCGCCAGCAGCTTGGCCCCGGGGACAGCGACCACAGATACGCAGTATTTT. The V call is TRBV5-1, the J call TRBJ2-3; 7 nucleotides align to TRBD1. Per germline, CDR1 SGHRS and CDR2 YFSETQ. V gave up 0 bases and J gave up 2 bases; unmatched junction bases: 9. The CDR3 spans 17 residues.

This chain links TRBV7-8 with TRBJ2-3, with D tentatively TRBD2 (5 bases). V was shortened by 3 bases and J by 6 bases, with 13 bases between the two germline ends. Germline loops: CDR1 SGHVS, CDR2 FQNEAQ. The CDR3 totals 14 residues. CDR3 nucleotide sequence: TGTGCCAGCAGCTTGGTAGCGAGAGGCGATACGCAGTATTTT. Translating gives CASSLVARGDTQYF.

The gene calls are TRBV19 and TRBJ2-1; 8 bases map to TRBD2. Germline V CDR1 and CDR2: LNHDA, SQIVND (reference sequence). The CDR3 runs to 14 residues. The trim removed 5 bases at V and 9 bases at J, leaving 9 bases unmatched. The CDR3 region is CASSGWTGGGEQFF. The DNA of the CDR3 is TGTGCCAGTAGTGGTTGGACCGGGGGGGGTGAGCAGTTCTTC.